The 7 T cell receptor beta chains below were found in one sample sequenced in a study of OX40 agonist ivuxolimab in advanced cancers. This table comes from immunoSEQ multiplex PCR, and its TCRdb copy is limited to in-frame clones, with some not included. The sample has about 73,000 clones, roughly 80% seen once. The sample was CD4+ or CD8+ T cells sorted from blood, taken in a trial of the OX40 agonist ivuxolimab. The receptors originated from an adult with an advanced solid tumor such as melanoma, head and neck, liver or kidney cancer.

The chain links TRBV5-1 to TRBJ2-1; D unclear. CDR1 is SGHRS and CDR2 is YFSETQ in the germline V gene. Trimming took 1 base from V and 2 from J, leaving 4 bases between them. The CDR3 contains 13 residues. Written as DNA, the CDR3 is TGCGCCAGCAGCTTGCGGGCCTACAATGAGCAGTTCTTC. Translated, it gives CASSLRAYNEQFF.

The chain employs TRBV18 and TRBJ1-2, with D perhaps TRBD1 (5 bases). Germline-derived CDR1 and CDR2 are KGHSH and LQKENI. The CDR3 has 15 residues. V shed 4 bases and J shed 2 bases, with 14 bases lying between them. The CDR3 DNA follows: TGTGCCAGCTCACGAGCGACAGTGCCCAACTATGGCTACACCTTC. Translated, it gives CASSRATVPNYGYTF.

The chain couples TRBV27 to TRBJ2-7, with TRBD1 as a possible D gene (6 bases). Deletions cut 4 bases from V and 3 bases from J, with 16 bases between. The CDR3 loop spans 15 amino acids. Germline CDR1 MNHEY, CDR2 SMNVEV (reference sequence). Here the CDR3 DNA reads TGTGCCAGCAGTTCCGGTACAGGGTGGGTCTACGAGCAGTACTTC. Protein product: CASSSGTGWVYEQYF.

This sequence joins TRBV30 and TRBJ2-1, with a weak D call TRBD2 (5 bases). The CDR3 sequence is 13 residues long. Germline-derived CDR1 and CDR2 are GTSNPN and SVGIG (reference sequence). With 5 bases removed from V and 3 bases from J, the gap between germline ends came to 11 bases. The CDR3 protein is CAWGAVLYNEQFF. For the CDR3, the DNA is TGTGCCTGGGGAGCGGTCCTCTACAATGAGCAGTTCTTC.

The chain joins TRBV5-6 to TRBJ2-2, with D maybe TRBD1 (5 bases). The germline V and J ends were trimmed by 0 bases and 6 bases, with 9 bases remaining between them. The CDR3 covers 14 residues. Per the germline V gene, CDR1 is SGHDT and CDR2 is YYEEEE. CDR3 residues: CASSLDRLAGELFF. In DNA, the CDR3 is TGTGCCAGCAGCTTGGACAGGCTAGCCGGGGAGCTGTTTTTT.

The rearrangement uses TRBV2 and TRBJ2-7, with a tentative D call TRBD1 (5 bases). Per germline, CDR1 SNHLY and CDR2 FYNNEI. Between the trimmed V and J ends, which lost 6 bases and 7 bases, there was a span of 10 bases. CDR3 length: 11 amino acids. The CDR3 region is CASRGRPEQYF. CDR3 nucleotides: TGTGCCAGCAGGGGGCGCCCTGAGCAGTACTTC.

This chain uses TRBV15 with TRBJ2-2; D is unclear. From germline, CDR1 is LNHNV and CDR2 YYDKDF (reference sequence). V was trimmed by 0 bases and J by 1 base, leaving 9 bases between them. This CDR3 has 16 amino acids. The DNA for the CDR3 is TGTGCCACCAGCAGAGATCAAGGTTTGAACACCGGGGAGCTGTTTTTT. Protein: CATSRDQGLNTGELFF. The entire variable domain, with the rest obtained from reference TRBV15 and TRBJ2-2, is as follows: DAMVIQNPRYQVTQFGKPVTLSCSQTLNHNVMYWYQQKSSQAPKLLFHYYDKDFNNEADTPDNFQSRRPNTSFCFLDIRSPGLGDTAMYLCATSRDQGLNTGELFFGEGSRLTVL.